The clone carrying this TCR beta chain has only a few counts. Its antigen is unidentified. Authors of the study amplified TCR beta CDR3 regions from RNA transcripts. RT-PCR in the first round (using the HTBI primer set) targeted the TCR CDR3. In TCRdb, the multiplex PCR reads were re-called with MiXCR into one record per CDR3 protein. Among about 520,000 distinct CDR3 sequences, approximately 25% were seen once, and the ten largest hold about 11%. This entry is derived from a study of T cells in Graves' hyperthyroidism and ophthalmopathy. Study-level background: Initial diagnosis, before any treatment, was when peripheral blood was collected. The study's findings and limits: Most thyroid clonotypes that were expanded above 0.001 also turned up in blood.

Germline lookup yields CDR1 LNHDA and CDR2 SQIVND (reference sequence). With 5 bases removed from V and 2 bases from J, the gap between germline ends came to 22 bases. The CDR3 loop spans 18 amino acids. The study left out patients who had uncontrolled infection, other autoimmune disease, pregnancy or lactation. Around 10 ml fresh peripheral blood yielded the PBMCs. Sequencing was performed on blood. The V gene is TRBV19, the J gene TRBJ1-5; perhaps TRBD1 as D (5 bases). This sequence was found in a woman aged 30 to 39 with Graves' ophthalmopathy. CDR3 region: CASSLGKGQGKRNQPQHF. CDR3 sequence (DNA): TGTGCCAGTAGTCTCGGAAAGGGGCAGGGAAAACGCAATCAGCCCCAGCATTTT.